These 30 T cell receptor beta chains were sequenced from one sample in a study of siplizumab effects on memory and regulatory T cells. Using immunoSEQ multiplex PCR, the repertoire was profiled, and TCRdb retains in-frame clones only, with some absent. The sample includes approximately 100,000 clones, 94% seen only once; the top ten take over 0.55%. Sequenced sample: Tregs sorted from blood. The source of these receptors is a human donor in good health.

DNA of the CDR3: TGCGCCAGCAGCCAAGGCCCGGGACTAGCGGGACGTACCGATTCTTACGAGCAGTACTTC. It translates to CASSQGPGLAGRTDSYEQYF. The V call is TRBV4-1, the J call TRBJ2-7; 13 bases match TRBD2. There are 20 residues in the CDR3. V lost 1 base, J lost 4 bases, and 16 bases stayed unmatched. CDR1 MGHRA and CDR2 YSYEKL come from the germline V gene.

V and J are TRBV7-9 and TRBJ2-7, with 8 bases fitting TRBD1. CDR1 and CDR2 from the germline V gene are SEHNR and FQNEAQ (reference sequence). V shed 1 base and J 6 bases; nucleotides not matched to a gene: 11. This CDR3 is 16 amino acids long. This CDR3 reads CASSLVIRQGPGEQYF. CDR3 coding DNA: TGTGCCAGCAGCTTAGTAATAAGACAGGGGCCTGGCGAGCAGTACTTC.

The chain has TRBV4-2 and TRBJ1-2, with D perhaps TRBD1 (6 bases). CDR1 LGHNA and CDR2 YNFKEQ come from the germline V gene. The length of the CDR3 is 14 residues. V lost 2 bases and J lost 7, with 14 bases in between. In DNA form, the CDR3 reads TGTGCCAGCAGCCAAACAAGGGGGGGCGGTGGCTACACCTTC. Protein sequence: CASSQTRGGGGYTF.

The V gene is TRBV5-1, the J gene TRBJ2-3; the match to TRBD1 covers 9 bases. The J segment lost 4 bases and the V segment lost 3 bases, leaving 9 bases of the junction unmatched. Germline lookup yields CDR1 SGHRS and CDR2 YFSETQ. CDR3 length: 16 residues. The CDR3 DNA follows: TGCGCCAGCAGCTCACAGGGGGCTTTAGAAGCAGATACGCAGTATTTT. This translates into CASSSQGALEADTQYF.

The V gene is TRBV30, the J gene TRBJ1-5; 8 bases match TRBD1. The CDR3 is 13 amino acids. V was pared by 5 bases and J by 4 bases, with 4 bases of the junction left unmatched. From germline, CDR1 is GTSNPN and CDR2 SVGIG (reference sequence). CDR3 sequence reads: CAWGDRGNQPQHF. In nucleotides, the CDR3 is TGTGCCTGGGGAGACAGGGGTAATCAGCCCCAGCATTTT.

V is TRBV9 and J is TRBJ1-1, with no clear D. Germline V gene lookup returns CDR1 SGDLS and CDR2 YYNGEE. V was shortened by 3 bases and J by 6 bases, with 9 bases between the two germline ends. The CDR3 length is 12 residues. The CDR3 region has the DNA TGTGCCAGCAGCGGCCCATTGGCTGAAGCTTTCTTT. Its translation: CASSGPLAEAFF.

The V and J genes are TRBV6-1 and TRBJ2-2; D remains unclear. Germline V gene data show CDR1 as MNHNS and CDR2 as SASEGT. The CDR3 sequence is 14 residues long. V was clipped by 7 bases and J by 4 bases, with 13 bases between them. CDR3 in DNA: TGTGCCAGCATCAGAGTTTTAGTCACCGGGGAGCTGTTTTTT. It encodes CASIRVLVTGELFF.

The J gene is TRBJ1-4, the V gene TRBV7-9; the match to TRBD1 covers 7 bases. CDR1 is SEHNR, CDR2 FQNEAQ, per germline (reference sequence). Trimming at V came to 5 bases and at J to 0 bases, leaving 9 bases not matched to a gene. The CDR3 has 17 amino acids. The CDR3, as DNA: TGTGCCAGCAGCCCCAGGGGGGCGCATGCAACTAATGAAAAACTGTTTTTT. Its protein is CASSPRGAHATNEKLFF.

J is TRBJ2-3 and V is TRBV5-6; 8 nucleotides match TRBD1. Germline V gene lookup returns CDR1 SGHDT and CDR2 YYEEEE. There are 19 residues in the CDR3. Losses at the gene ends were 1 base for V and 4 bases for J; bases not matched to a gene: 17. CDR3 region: CASSLKPRGTGGRADTQYF. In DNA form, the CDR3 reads TGTGCCAGCAGCTTGAAGCCTCGGGGGACAGGAGGACGGGCAGATACGCAGTATTTT.

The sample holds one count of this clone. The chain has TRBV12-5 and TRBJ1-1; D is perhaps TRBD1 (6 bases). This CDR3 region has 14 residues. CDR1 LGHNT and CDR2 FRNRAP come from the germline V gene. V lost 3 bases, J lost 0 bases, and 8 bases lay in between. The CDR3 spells CASGFGGMNTEAFF. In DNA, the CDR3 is TGTGCTAGTGGTTTTGGGGGCATGAACACTGAAGCTTTCTTT.

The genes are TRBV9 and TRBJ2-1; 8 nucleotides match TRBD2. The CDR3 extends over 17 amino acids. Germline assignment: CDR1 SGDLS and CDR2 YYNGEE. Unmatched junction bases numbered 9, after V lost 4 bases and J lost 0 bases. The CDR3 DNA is TGTGCCAGCAGCCTTAGGACTAGCCCAGTCTCCTACAATGAGCAGTTCTTC. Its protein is CASSLRTSPVSYNEQFF.

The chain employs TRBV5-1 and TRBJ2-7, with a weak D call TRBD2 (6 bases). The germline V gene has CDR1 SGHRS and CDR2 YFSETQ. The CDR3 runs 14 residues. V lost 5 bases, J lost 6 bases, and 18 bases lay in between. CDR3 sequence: CASREGRDAPEQYF. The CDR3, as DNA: TGCGCCAGCAGGGAGGGCAGGGATGCGCCCGAGCAGTACTTC.

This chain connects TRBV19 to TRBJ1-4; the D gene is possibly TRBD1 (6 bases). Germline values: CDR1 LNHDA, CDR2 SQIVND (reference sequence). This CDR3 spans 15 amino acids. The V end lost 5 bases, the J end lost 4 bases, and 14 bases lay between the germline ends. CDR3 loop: CASSQNRADNEKLFF. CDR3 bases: TGTGCCAGTAGTCAGAACAGGGCGGATAATGAAAAACTGTTTTTT.

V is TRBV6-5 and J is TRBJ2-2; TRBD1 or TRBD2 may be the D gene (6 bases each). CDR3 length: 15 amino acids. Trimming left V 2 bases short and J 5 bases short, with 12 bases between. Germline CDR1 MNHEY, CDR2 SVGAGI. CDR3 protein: CASSYKGGRTGELFF. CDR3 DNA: TGTGCCAGCAGTTACAAGGGGGGAAGAACCGGGGAGCTGTTTTTT.

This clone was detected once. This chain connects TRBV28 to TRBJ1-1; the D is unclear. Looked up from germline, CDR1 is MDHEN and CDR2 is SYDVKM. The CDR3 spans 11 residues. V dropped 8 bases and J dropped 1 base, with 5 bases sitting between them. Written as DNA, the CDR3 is TGTGCCAGCCACAGGAACACTGAAGCTTTCTTT. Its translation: CASHRNTEAFF.

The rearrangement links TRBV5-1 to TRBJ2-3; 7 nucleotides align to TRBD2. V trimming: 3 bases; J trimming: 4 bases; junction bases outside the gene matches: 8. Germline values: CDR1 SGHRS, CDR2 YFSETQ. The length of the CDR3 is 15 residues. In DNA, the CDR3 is TGCGCCAGCAGCTACGGACTAGTAAGCCCAGATACGCAGTATTTT. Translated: CASSYGLVSPDTQYF.

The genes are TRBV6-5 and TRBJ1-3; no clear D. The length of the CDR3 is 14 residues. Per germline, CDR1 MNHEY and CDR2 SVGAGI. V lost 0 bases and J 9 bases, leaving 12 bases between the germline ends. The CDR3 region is CASSYSYGSGTIYF. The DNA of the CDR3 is TGTGCCAGCAGTTACTCGTACGGTTCGGGCACCATATATTTT.

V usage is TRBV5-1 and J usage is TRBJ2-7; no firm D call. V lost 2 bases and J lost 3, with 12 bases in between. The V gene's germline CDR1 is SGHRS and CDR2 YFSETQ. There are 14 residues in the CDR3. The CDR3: CASSLDDVIYEQYF. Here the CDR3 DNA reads TGCGCCAGCAGCTTAGACGACGTGATCTACGAGCAGTACTTC.

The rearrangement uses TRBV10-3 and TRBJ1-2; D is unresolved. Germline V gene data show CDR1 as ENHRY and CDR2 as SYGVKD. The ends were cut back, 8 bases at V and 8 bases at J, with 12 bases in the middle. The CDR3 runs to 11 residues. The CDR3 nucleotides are TGTGCCATCGGGTCCAGTTTGGGCTACACCTTC. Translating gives CAIGSSLGYTF.

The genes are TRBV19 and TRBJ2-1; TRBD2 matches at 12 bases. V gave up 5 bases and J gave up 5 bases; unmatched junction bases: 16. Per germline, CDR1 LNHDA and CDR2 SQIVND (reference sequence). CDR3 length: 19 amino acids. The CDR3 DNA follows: TGTGCCAGTAGTCCCGGACTAGCGGGATTCTTATCACCAAACAATGAGCAGTTCTTC. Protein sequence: CASSPGLAGFLSPNNEQFF.

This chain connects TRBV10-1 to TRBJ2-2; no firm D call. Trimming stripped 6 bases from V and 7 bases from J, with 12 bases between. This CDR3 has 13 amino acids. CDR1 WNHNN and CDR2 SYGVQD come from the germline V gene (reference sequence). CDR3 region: CASRPRNGGELFF. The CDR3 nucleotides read TGCGCCAGCAGGCCTAGAAACGGCGGGGAGCTGTTTTTT.

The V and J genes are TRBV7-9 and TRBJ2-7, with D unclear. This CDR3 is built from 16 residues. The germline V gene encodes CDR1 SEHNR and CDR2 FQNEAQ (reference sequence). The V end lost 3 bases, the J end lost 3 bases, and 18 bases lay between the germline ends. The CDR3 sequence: CASSFGLLMKDYEQYF. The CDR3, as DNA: TGTGCCAGCAGCTTCGGATTATTGATGAAAGACTACGAGCAGTACTTC.

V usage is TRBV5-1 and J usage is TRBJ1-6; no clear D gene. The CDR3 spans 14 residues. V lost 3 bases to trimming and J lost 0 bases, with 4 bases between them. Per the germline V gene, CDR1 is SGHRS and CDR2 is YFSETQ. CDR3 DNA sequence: TGCGCCAGCAGCTCGGGCTCCTATAATTCACCCCTCCACTTT. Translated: CASSSGSYNSPLHF.

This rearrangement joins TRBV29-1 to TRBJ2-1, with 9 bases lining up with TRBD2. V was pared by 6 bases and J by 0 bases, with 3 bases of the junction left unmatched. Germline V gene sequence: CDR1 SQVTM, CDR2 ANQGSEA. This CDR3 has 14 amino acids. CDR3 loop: CSVLTSGSYNEQFF. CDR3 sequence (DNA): TGCAGCGTCCTGACTAGCGGCTCCTACAATGAGCAGTTCTTC.

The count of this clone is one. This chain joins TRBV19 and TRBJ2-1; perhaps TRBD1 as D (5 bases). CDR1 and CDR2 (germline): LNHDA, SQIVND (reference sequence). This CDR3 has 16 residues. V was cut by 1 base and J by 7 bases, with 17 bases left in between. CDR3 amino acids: CASSIVGWGRPNEQFF. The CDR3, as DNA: TGTGCCAGTAGTATAGTGGGCTGGGGCCGACCTAATGAGCAGTTCTTC.

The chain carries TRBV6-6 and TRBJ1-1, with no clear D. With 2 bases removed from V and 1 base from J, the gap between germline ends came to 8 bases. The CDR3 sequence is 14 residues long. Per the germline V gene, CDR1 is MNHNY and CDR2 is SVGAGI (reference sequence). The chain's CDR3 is CASSYNLWNTEAFF. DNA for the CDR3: TGTGCCAGCAGTTACAACTTATGGAACACTGAAGCTTTCTTT.

CDR3 loop: CASSLSLGSYNEQFF. The CDR3 nucleotides are TGTGCCAGCAGCCTTAGCCTCGGCTCCTACAATGAGCAGTTCTTC. V and J are TRBV7-8 and TRBJ2-1; D gene ambiguous. Between the trimmed V and J ends, which lost 5 bases and 0 bases, there was a span of 11 bases. CDR3 length: 15 amino acids. CDR1 is SGHVS, CDR2 FQNEAQ, per germline.

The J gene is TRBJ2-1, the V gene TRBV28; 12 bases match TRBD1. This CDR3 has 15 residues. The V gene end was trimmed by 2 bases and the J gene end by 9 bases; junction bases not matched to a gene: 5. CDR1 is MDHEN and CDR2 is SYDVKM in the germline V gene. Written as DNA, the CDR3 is TGTGCCAGCAGTTTAAGGGGACAGGGGGCTTTTGAGCAGTTCTTC. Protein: CASSLRGQGAFEQFF.

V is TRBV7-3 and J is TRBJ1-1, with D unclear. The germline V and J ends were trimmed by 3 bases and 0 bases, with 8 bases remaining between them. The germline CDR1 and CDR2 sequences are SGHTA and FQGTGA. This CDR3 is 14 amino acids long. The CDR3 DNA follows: TGTGCCAGCAGCTTTGGTCCGTTGAACACTGAAGCTTTCTTT. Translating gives CASSFGPLNTEAFF. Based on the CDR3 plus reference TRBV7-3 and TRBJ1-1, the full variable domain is GAGVSQTPSNKVTEKGKYVELRCDPISGHTALYWYRQSLGQGPEFLIYFQGTGAADDSGLPNDRFFAVRPEGSVSTLKIQRTERGDSAVYLCASSFGPLNTEAFFGQGTRLTVV.

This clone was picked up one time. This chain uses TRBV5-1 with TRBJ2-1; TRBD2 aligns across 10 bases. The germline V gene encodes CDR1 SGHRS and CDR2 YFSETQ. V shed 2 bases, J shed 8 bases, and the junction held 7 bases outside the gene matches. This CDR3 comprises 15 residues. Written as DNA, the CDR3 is TGCGCCAGCAGCTTATCTAGCGGGAGAGGGTATGAGCAGTTCTTC. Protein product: CASSLSSGRGYEQFF.